One T cell receptor (beta chain) is described in this entry. This specimen comes from a study of shared clonotypes between healthy human individuals. Deep-level settings were used for running the assay. Repertoires were generated with immunoSEQ multiplex PCR, while TCRdb's copy carries only in-frame clones and drops some. The table shows roughly 2.1 million clones, with under 95% occurring only once. The naive CD8 fraction comprised CD45RO-negative cells positively selected for CCR7 and excluded terminally differentiated effector memory CD45RA+ cells. Sequencing was carried out using naive CD8+ T cells from PBMCs. This clonotype originated in a man younger than 30 in good health. Some clones in this sample may be carry-over from other donors' samples.

For the CDR3, the DNA is TGTGCCAGCAGTCCGTTCCTTACAGGGCGATCAACTAATGAAAAACTGTTTTTT. Amino acid sequence: CASSPFLTGRSTNEKLFF. The chain carries TRBV28 and TRBJ1-4, with D tentatively TRBD1 (6 bases). Germline V CDR1 and CDR2: MDHEN, SYDVKM. V was pared by 5 bases and J by 0 bases, with 19 bases between. This CDR3 region has 18 residues. The full variable domain, completed using reference TRBV28 and TRBJ1-4, is DVKVTQSSRYLVKRTGEKVFLECVQDMDHENMFWYRQDPGLGLRLIYFSYDVKMKEKGDIPEGYSVSREKKERFSLILESASTNQTSMYLCASSPFLTGRSTNEKLFFGSGTQLSVL.